The present entry profiles one T cell receptor (beta chain) with its context. Its antigen is still unknown. RNA transcripts were the template for amplifying TCR beta CDR3 regions. Researchers ran a first-round RT-PCR on the TCR CDR3 using the HTBI primer set. TCRdb called the multiplex PCR reads again in MiXCR, with one record for every CDR3 protein. The repertoire includes roughly 630,000 distinct CDR3 sequences, about 15% of them detected once, and less than 9.5% sits in the top ten. The CDR3 contains 16 residues. CDR1 SGHAT and CDR2 FQNNGV come from the germline V gene. Deletions cut 7 bases from V and 2 bases from J, with 18 bases between. These data come from a study of T cells in Graves' hyperthyroidism and ophthalmopathy. Study-wide context: Before any treatment, at initial diagnosis, peripheral blood was collected. Overall study results and limits: The authors' 13 V-J model separated ophthalmopathy from stable hyperthyroidism.

The chain links TRBV11-2 to TRBJ1-3; weak D call: TRBD1 (5 bases). The sample comprised blood. This clonotype originated in a woman in her twenties or thirties with Graves' hyperthyroidism. This CDR3 is CASTPHGQGTGNTIYF. The CDR3 coding sequence is TGTGCCAGCACCCCCCACGGGCAGGGAACTGGAAACACCATATATTTT.